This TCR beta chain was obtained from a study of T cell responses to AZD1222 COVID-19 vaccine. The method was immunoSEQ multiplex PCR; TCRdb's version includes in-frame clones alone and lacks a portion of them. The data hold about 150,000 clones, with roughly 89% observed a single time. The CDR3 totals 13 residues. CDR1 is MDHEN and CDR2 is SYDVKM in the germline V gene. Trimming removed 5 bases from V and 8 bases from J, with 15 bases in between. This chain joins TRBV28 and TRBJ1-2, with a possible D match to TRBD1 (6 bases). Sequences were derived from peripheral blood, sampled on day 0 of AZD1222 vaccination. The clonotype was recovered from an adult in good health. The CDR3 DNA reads TGTGCCAGCAGTCTACAACAGGGACGCGGCTACACCTTC. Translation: CASSLQQGRGYTF.